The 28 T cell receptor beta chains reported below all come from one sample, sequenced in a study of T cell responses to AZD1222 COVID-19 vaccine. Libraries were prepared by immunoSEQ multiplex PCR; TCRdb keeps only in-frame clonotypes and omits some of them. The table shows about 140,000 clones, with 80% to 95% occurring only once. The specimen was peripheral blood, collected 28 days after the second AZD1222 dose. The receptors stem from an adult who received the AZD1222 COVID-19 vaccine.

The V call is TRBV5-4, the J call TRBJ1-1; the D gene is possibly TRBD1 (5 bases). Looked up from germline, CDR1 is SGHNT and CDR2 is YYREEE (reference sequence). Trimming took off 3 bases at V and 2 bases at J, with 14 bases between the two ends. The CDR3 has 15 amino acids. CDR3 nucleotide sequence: TGTGCCAGCAGCTATCAGGGTTTTAGCAACACTGAAGCTTTCTTT. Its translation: CASSYQGFSNTEAFF.

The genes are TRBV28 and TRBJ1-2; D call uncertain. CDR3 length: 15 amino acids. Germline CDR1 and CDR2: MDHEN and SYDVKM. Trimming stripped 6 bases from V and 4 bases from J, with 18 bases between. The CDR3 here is CASSFGRSRSYGYTF. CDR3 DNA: TGTGCCAGCAGCTTCGGCAGGAGTAGGAGCTATGGCTACACCTTC.

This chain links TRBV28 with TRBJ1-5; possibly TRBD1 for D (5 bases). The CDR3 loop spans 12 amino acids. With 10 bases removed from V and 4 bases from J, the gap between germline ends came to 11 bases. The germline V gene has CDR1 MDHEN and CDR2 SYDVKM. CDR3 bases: TGTGCCACCAAGAGGGGTAATCAGCCCCAGCATTTT. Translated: CATKRGNQPQHF.

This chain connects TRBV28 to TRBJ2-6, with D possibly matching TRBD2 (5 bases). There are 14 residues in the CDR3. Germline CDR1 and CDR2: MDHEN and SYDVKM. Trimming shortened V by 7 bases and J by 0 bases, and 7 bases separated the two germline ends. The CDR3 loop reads CASIGSSGANVLTF. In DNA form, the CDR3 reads TGTGCCAGCATAGGGAGCTCTGGGGCCAACGTCCTGACTTTC. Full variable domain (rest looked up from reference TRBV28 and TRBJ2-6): DVKVTQSSRYLVKRTGEKVFLECVQDMDHENMFWYRQDPGLGLRLIYFSYDVKMKEKGDIPEGYSVSREKKERFSLILESASTNQTSMYLCASIGSSGANVLTFGAGSRLTVL.

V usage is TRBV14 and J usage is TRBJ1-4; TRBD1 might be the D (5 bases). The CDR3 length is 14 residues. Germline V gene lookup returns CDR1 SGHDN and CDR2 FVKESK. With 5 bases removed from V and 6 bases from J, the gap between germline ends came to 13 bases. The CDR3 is CASSSRLGHEKLFF. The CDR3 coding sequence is TGTGCCAGCAGCTCTCGTTTGGGACATGAAAAACTGTTTTTT. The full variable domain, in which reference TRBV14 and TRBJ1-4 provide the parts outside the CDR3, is EAGVTQFPSHSVIEKGQTVTLRCDPISGHDNLYWYRRVMGKEIKFLLHFVKESKQDESGMPNNRFLAERTGGTYSTLKVQPAELEDSGVYFCASSSRLGHEKLFFGSGTQLSVL.

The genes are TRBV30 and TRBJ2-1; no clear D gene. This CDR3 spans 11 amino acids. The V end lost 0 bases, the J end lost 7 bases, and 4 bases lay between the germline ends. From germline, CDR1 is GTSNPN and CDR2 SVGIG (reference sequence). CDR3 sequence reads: CAWSVGNEQFF. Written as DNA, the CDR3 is TGTGCCTGGAGTGTCGGTAATGAGCAGTTCTTC.

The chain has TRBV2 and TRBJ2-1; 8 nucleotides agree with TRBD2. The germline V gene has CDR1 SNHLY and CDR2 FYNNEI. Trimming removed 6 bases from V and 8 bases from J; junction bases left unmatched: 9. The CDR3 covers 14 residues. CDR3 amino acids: CASSLGTRAYEQFF. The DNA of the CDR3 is TGTGCCAGCAGCCTAGGGACTAGGGCGTATGAGCAGTTCTTC.

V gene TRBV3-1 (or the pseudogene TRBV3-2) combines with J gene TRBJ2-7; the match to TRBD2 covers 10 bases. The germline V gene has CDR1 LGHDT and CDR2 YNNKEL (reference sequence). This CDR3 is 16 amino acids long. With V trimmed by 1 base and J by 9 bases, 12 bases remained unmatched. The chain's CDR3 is CASSQGGRLAGAVQYF. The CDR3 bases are TGTGCCAGCAGCCAAGGCGGGCGACTAGCGGGTGCCGTGCAGTACTTC.

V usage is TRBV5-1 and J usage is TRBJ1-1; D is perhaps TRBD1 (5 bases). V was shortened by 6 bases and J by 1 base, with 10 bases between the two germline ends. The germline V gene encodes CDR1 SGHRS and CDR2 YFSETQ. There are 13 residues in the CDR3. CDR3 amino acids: CASNNGGNTEAFF. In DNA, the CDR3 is TGCGCCAGCAACAACGGGGGGAACACTGAAGCTTTCTTT. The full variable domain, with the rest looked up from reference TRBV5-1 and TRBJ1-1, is KAGVTQTPRYLIKTRGQQVTLSCSPISGHRSVSWYQQTPGQGLQFLFEYFSETQRNKGNFPGRFSGRQFSNSRSEMNVSTLELGDSALYLCASNNGGNTEAFFGQGTRLTVV.

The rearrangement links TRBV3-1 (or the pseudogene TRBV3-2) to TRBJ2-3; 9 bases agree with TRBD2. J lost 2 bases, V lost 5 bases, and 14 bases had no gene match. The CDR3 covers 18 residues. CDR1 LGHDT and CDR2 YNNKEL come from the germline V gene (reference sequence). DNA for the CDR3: TGTGCCAGCAGCAGGGGGACGGGGACTAGCAGCTCCACAGATACGCAGTATTTT. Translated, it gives CASSRGTGTSSSTDTQYF.

For the CDR3, the DNA is TGTGCCACCTCAGATACCGCGGGGAACTATGGCTACACCTTC. It codes for CATSDTAGNYGYTF. This rearrangement joins TRBV6-5 to TRBJ1-2; the D is unclear. The germline V gene encodes CDR1 MNHEY and CDR2 SVGAGI. The V end was cut by 10 bases, the J end by 2 bases, with 17 bases between. This CDR3 comprises 14 residues.

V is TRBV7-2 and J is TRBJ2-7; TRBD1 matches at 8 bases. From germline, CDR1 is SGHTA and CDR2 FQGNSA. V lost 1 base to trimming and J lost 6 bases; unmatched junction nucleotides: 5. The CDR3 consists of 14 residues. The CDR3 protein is CASSLVQGVSEQYF. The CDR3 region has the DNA TGTGCCAGCAGCTTAGTACAGGGGGTGAGCGAGCAGTACTTC.

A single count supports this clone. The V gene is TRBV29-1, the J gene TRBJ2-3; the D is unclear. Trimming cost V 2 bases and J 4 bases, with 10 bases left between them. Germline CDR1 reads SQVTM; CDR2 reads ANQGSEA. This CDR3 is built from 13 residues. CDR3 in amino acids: CSVETGFADTQYF. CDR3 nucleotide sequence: TGCAGCGTTGAAACGGGTTTTGCAGATACGCAGTATTTT.

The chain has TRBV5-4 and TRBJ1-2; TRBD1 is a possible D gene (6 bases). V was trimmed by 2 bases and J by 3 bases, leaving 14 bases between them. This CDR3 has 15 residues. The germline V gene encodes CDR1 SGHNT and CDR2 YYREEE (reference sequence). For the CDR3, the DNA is TGTGCCAGCAGCTTTGGGGGGCTAACGGACTATGGCTACACCTTC. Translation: CASSFGGLTDYGYTF.

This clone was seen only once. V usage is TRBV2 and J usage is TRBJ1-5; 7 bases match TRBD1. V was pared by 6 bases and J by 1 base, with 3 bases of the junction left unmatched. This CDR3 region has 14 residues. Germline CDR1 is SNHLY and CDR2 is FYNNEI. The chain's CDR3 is CASRDRTSNQPQHF. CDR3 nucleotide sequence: TGTGCCAGCAGGGACAGGACAAGCAATCAGCCCCAGCATTTT. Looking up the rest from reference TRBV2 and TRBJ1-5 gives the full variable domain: EPEVTQTPSHQVTQMGQEVILRCVPISNHLYFYWYRQILGQKVEFLVSFYNNEISEKSEIFDDQFSVERPDGSNFTLKIRSTKLEDSAMYFCASRDRTSNQPQHFGDGTRLSIL.

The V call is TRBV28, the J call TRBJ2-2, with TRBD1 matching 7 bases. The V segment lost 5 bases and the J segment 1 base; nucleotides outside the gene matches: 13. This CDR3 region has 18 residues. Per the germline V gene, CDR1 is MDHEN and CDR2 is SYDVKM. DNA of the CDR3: TGTGCCAGCAGTCAAGATTACAGGGGCGCCTTGAACACCGGGGAGCTGTTTTTT. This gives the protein CASSQDYRGALNTGELFF.

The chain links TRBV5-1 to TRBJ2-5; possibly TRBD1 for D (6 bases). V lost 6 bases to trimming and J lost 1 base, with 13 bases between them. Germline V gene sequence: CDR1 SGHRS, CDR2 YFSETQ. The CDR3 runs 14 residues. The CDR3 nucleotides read TGCGCCAGCACCATACAGGGCCTCCAAGAGACCCAGTACTTC. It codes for CASTIQGLQETQYF.

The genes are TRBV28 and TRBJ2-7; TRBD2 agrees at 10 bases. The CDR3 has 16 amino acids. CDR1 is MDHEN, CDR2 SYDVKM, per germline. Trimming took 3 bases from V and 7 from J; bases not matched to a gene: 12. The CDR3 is CASSLQAGGRWWEQYF. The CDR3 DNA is TGTGCCAGCAGTTTGCAAGCGGGAGGGCGGTGGTGGGAGCAGTACTTC.

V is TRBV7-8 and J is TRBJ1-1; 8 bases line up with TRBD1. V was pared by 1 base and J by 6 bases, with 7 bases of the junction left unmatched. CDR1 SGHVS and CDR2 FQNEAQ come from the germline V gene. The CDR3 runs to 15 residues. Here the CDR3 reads CASSLGRGRLAEAFF. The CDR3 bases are TGTGCCAGCAGCTTAGGCAGGGGGCGCCTCGCTGAAGCTTTCTTT.

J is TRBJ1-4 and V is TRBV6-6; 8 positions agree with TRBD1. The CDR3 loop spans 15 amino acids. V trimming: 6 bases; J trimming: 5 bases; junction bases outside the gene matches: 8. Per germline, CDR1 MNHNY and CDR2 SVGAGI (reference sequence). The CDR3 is CASSKPGTGNEKLFF. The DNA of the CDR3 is TGTGCCAGCAGCAAACCCGGGACAGGAAATGAAAAACTGTTTTTT.

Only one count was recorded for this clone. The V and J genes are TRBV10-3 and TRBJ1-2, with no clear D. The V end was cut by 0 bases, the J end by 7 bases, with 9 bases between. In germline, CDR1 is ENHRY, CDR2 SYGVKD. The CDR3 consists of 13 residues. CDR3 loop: CAISESLEGGYTF. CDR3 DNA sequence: TGTGCCATCAGTGAGTCGCTAGAGGGTGGCTACACCTTC.

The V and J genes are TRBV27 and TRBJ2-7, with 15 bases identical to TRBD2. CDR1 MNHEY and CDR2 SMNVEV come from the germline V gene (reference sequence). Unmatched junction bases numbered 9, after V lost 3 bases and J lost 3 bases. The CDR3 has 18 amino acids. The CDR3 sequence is CASSFLGTSGRYRYEQYF. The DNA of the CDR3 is TGTGCCAGCAGTTTCCTCGGGACTAGCGGGAGGTACCGCTACGAGCAGTACTTC.

The chain's CDR3 is CASSPGTGTNQPQHF. CDR3 nucleotide sequence: TGTGCCAGCAGTCCCGGGACTGGGACGAATCAGCCCCAGCATTTT. The chain couples TRBV6-4 to TRBJ1-5; weak D call: TRBD1 (5 bases). The CDR3 runs 15 residues. The germline V gene encodes CDR1 MRHNA and CDR2 SNTAGT. The germline V and J ends were trimmed by 5 bases and 4 bases, with 15 bases remaining between them.

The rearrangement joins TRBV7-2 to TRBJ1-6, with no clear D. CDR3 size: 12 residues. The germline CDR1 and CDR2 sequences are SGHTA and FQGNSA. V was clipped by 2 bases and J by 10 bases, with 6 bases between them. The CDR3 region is CASSLSLSPLHF. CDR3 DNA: TGTGCCAGCAGCTTATCCCTGTCACCCCTCCACTTT. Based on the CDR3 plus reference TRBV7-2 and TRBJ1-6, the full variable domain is GAGVSQSPSNKVTEKGKDVELRCDPISGHTALYWYRQSLGQGLEFLIYFQGNSAPDKSGLPSDRFSAERTGGSVSTLTIQRTQQEDSAVYLCASSLSLSPLHFGNGTRLTVT.

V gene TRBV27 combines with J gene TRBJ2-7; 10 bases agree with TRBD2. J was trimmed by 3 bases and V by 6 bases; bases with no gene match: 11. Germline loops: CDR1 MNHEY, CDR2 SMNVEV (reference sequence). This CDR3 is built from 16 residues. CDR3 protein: CASSIGWSGRVYEQYF. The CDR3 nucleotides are TGTGCCAGCAGCATCGGTTGGAGCGGGAGGGTCTACGAGCAGTACTTC.

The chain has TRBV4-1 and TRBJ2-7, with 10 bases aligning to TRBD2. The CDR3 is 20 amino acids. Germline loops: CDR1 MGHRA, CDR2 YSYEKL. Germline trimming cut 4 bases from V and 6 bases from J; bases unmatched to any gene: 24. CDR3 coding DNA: TGCGCCAGCAGCCCGTCCCTTTCGGGGGCTAGCGGGAGCCTCAGTGGCGAGCAGTACTTC. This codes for CASSPSLSGASGSLSGEQYF.

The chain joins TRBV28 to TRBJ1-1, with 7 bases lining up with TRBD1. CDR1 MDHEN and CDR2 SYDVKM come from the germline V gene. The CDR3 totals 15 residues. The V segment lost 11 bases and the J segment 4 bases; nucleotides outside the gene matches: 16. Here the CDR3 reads CAAHPRDRVSTEAFF. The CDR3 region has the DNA TGTGCCGCCCACCCCCGAGACAGGGTGTCCACTGAAGCTTTCTTT.

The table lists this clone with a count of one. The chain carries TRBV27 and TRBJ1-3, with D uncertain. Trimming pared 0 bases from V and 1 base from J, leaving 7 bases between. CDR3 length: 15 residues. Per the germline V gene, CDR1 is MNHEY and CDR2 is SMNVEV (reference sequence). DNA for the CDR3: TGTGCCAGCAGTTTATCTGGGATATCTGGAAACACCATATATTTT. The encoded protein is CASSLSGISGNTIYF.